This TCR beta chain was sequenced in a study of T cell changes during pregnancy in multiple sclerosis. This CDR3 has 14 amino acids. Germline V gene lookup returns CDR1 SGHKS and CDR2 YYEKEE (reference sequence). Trimming cost V 0 bases and J 3 bases, with 9 bases left between them. This table comes from immunoSEQ multiplex PCR, and its TCRdb copy is limited to in-frame clones, with some not included. The sample includes tens of thousands of clones, about 85% seen only once; the top ten take roughly 0.9%. The specimen was CD4+ T cells from peripheral blood mononuclear cells, collected after pregnancy. V and J are TRBV5-5 and TRBJ2-5; D is undetermined. This receptor was taken from a female donor with multiple sclerosis, enrolled in a pregnancy study. CDR3 region: CASSLGHTKETQYF. In nucleotides, the CDR3 is TGTGCCAGCAGCTTGGGACACACAAAAGAGACCCAGTACTTC.